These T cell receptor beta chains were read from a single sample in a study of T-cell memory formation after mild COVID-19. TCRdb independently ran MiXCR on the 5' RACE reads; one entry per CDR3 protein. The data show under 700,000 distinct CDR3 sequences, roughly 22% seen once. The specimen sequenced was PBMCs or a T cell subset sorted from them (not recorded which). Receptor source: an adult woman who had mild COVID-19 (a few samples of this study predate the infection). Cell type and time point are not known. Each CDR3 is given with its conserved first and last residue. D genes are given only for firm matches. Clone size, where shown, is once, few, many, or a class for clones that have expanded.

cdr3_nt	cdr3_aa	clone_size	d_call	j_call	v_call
TGTGCCAGCAGTGTAGGGGGGACCGGGGAGCTGTTTTTT	CASSVGGTGELFF	many	.	TRBJ2-2	TRBV9
TGTGCCAGCAGCTTAGGATTAGAGTACGTAGTTGGCAATGAGCAGTTCTTC	CASSLGLEYVVGNEQFF	.	.	TRBJ2-1	TRBV7-2
TGCAGCGTTCAGGTGGGGGCTCGGGAGACCCAGTACTTC	CSVQVGARETQYF	.	.	TRBJ2-5	TRBV29-1
TGTGCCAGCAGCTCAGGACTGTATGGAGCTTTCCGCGAGCAGTACTTC	CASSSGLYGAFREQYF	.	.	TRBJ2-7	TRBV12-3/TRBV12-4
TGCAGCAGAGATGGAAGGGGGAACACTGAAGCTTTCTTT	CSRDGRGNTEAFF	.	.	TRBJ1-1	TRBV20-1
TGTGCCAGCAGCTCCCCATTACAGGGGGCGCTTGACTATGGCTACACCTTC	CASSSPLQGALDYGYTF	few	TRBD1	TRBJ1-2	TRBV7-2
TGTGCCAGCAGAGAGGGACGGTCAAACTATGAAGCTTTCTTT	CASREGRSNYEAFF	.	.	TRBJ1-1	TRBV6-5
TGTGCCAGCAGTATCCGGGACAACTCCTACGAGCAGTACTTC	CASSIRDNSYEQYF	.	.	TRBJ2-7	TRBV27
TGTGCCAGCAGCCGGGACAGAACTGAAGCTTTCTTT	CASSRDRTEAFF	many	TRBD1	TRBJ1-1	TRBV7-8
TGCAGCCCCCGGGACCCTAGGCAGCCCCAGCATTTT	CSPRDPRQPQHF	.	.	TRBJ1-5	TRBV29-1
TGTGCCAGCAGTTACTTGCAGGGCTACGAGCAGTACTTC	CASSYLQGYEQYF	.	.	TRBJ2-7	TRBV6-5
TGCGCCAGCAGCTTCGGGGGGGCTTCGGCCACAGATACGCAGTATTTT	CASSFGGASATDTQYF	.	TRBD2	TRBJ2-3	TRBV5-1
TGCGCCAGCAGCCCCGAGGGAGGGGGGCTAAACACCATATATTTT	CASSPEGGGLNTIYF	few	.	TRBJ1-3	TRBV4-1
TGTGCCAGCAGCGATCCTAGCGGTGAGGGCGATGAGCAGTTCTTC	CASSDPSGEGDEQFF	few	TRBD2	TRBJ2-1	TRBV7-6
TGTGCCAGCAGTTTGGGACGGGATGGGGGAAAGGGTGAGCAGTTCTTC	CASSLGRDGGKGEQFF	.	.	TRBJ2-1	TRBV27
.	CASSSSGQGARGYTF	.	.	TRBJ1-2	TRBV27
TGCAGTGCTATGCAGGCAGCTCCCATGAACACTGAAGCTTTCTTT	CSAMQAAPMNTEAFF	few	.	TRBJ1-1	TRBV20-1
TGCGCCAGCAGCTTGAATATGAATCAGCCCCAGCATTTT	CASSLNMNQPQHF	.	.	TRBJ1-5	TRBV5-1
TGTGCCAGCAGCCAAGACTCCCCCGGCCCATACAATGAGCAGTTCTTC	CASSQDSPGPYNEQFF	.	.	TRBJ2-1	TRBV4-2
TGTGCCAGCAGTAAAACTTGGGCAGATGAAGCTTTCTTT	CASSKTWADEAFF	.	.	TRBJ1-1	TRBV6-1
TGTGCCACCAGCAGAGCTGGGGGCGGCTCACCCCTCCACTTT	CATSRAGGGSPLHF	few	.	TRBJ1-6	TRBV15
TGTGCCAGCAGCTTAGGGGAGGGGTCCAATGAGCAGTTCTTC	CASSLGEGSNEQFF	few	TRBD2	TRBJ2-1	TRBV7-2
TGTGCCAGCAGTTCTGGACAGACCGGGGAGCTGTTTTTT	CASSSGQTGELFF	.	.	TRBJ2-2	TRBV6-5
TGCAGCGCCCTGAGCCCCAGCGGGGGGGCCGATGAGCAGTTCTTC	CSALSPSGGADEQFF	.	TRBD2	TRBJ2-1	TRBV20-1
TGTGCCAGCAGTGAAGGCGGGGCAGTTGCCTACGAGCAGTACTTC	CASSEGGAVAYEQYF	few	.	TRBJ2-7	TRBV6-1
TGTGCCAGCAGCTTGGGCAGGGGGTATGGTCATACGCAGTATTTT	CASSLGRGYGHTQYF	.	TRBD1	TRBJ2-3	TRBV7-2
TGTGCCAGCAGCTCTCTCCTACAGCGGGAGTCCTTCACAGATACGCAGTATTTT	CASSSLLQRESFTDTQYF	few	TRBD2	TRBJ2-3	TRBV5-6
TGTGCCAGCAGCTCTGGACTCGCGGGAGAAAGGGTCTTC	CASSSGLAGERVF	few	TRBD2	TRBJ2-1	TRBV12-3/TRBV12-4
TGTGCCAGCAGCAAATACCCGGGGCCAGGACGGAACACCGGGGAGCTGTTTTTT	CASSKYPGPGRNTGELFF	many	.	TRBJ2-2	TRBV21-1